One sample yielded the 5 T cell receptor beta chains listed below, sequenced in a study of blood T cell repertoires in COVID-19. Sequencing used immunoSEQ multiplex PCR; TCRdb keeps in-frame clones, though not all of them. The repertoire consists of some 140,000 clones, with more than 70% occurring once and the leading ten covering 5.5%. The sequenced material came from PBMCs or T cells enriched from blood (not recorded which). The source of these receptors is a man aged 35 to 55 with acute COVID-19.

The V gene is TRBV12-3 or TRBV12-4, the J gene TRBJ2-1; 7 bases align to TRBD2. The V and J ends lost 1 base and 9 bases, in that order; junction bases with no gene match: 3. This CDR3 has 13 residues. CDR3 nucleotide sequence: TGTGCCAGCAGTTTAGGGTCGGGGGGTGAGCAGTTCTTC. It yields the protein CASSLGSGGEQFF.

The V gene is TRBV13, the J gene TRBJ2-5, with D perhaps TRBD1 (6 bases). V was cut by 4 bases and J by 2 bases, with 14 bases left in between. CDR3 length: 15 residues. Germline CDR1 and CDR2: PRHDT and FYEKMQ (reference sequence). The CDR3 here is CASSSYRTDQETQYF. The CDR3 nucleotides read TGTGCCAGCAGCTCCTACCGGACAGATCAAGAGACCCAGTACTTC. Full variable domain (rest looked up from reference TRBV13 and TRBJ2-5): AAGVIQSPRHLIKEKRETATLKCYPIPRHDTVYWYQQGPGQDPQFLISFYEKMQSDKGSIPDRFSAQQFSDYHSELNMSSLELGDSALYFCASSSYRTDQETQYFGPGTRLLVL.

V gene TRBV5-1 combines with J gene TRBJ2-7; D gene uncertain. V lost 2 bases, J lost 2 bases, and 17 bases lay in between. The CDR3 is 16 residues long. Germline values: CDR1 SGHRS, CDR2 YFSETQ. For the CDR3, the DNA is TGCGCCAGCAGCTTATTTATAATACTTGTAGCCTACGAGCAGTACTTC. Encoded protein: CASSLFIILVAYEQYF.

This chain connects TRBV27 to TRBJ2-3; TRBD2 is a possible D gene (5 bases). Germline lookup yields CDR1 MNHEY and CDR2 SMNVEV (reference sequence). The CDR3 is 15 residues long. V dropped 2 bases and J dropped 1 base, with 10 bases sitting between them. CDR3: CASSLEGLGTDTQYF. DNA of the CDR3: TGTGCCAGCAGTTTAGAGGGTTTAGGCACAGATACGCAGTATTTT.

This sequence joins TRBV2 and TRBJ2-5, with a tentative D call TRBD2 (5 bases). The V gene lost 2 bases and the J gene lost 7 bases, with 11 bases spanning the gap. Germline values: CDR1 SNHLY, CDR2 FYNNEI. This CDR3 has 13 amino acids. The CDR3 loop reads CASSEIVGGTQYF. CDR3 bases: TGTGCCAGCAGTGAAATCGTTGGAGGGACCCAGTACTTC.